This TCR beta chain was sequenced for a study of cytomegalovirus exposure and HLA in healthy donors. Study-wide context: Earlier results showed 90 million to 120 million unique TCR beta sequences derived from approximately 170 million T cells. Study results and caveats: Among the CMV-associated chains, three were confirmed in vitro as specific for CMV antigens.

Vbeta (60) and Jbeta (13) primers were used in the PCR. TCRdb's copy holds only in-frame clones and misses some; the assay was immunoSEQ multiplex PCR. Found here are around 40,000 clones, around three fifths of them singletons; the top ten hold roughly 18%. As regards this clone: Its target is not known.

The CDR3 totals 15 residues. CDR1 and CDR2 (germline): SGDLS, YYNGEE. V was trimmed by 3 bases and J by 5 bases, leaving 17 bases between them. This sequence originates from a man in his fifties in good health and CMV-seropositive. This chain joins TRBV9 and TRBJ2-5, with a tentative D call TRBD2 (6 bases). The sequenced material came from PBMCs. CDR3 in DNA: TGTGCCAGCAGCGACGGGCTCTCGGGGAGGGAGACCCAGTACTTC. Its protein is CASSDGLSGRETQYF. The complete variable domain, with remaining parts taken from reference TRBV9 and TRBJ2-5, reads DSGVTQTPKHLITATGQRVTLRCSPRSGDLSVYWYQQSLDQGLQFLIQYYNGEERAKGNILERFSAQQFPDLHSELNLSSLELGDSALYFCASSDGLSGRETQYFGPGTRLLVL.